Below are 30 T cell receptor beta chains sequenced from a single sample in a study of vaccination and CD4 T cells after COVID-19. Scientists ran DNA taken from cultured CD4+ T cells through the Oncomine TCR Beta short-read assay for sequencing. In TCRdb, the PCR reads were re-called with MiXCR into one record per CDR3 protein. This sample has over 10,000 distinct CDR3 sequences, with roughly 56% found just once. Noted treatment: 10-day PBMC culture with coronavirus spike peptide pools or control peptides (ViraFEST assay). Their antigen targets remain unknown. The sequencing input was CD4+ T cells from blood, cultured in vitro. The receptors here all came from a human donor who had recovered from COVID-19.

This clonotype was found a few times. The rearrangement uses TRBV30 and TRBJ2-5; D gene unclear. Germline assignment: CDR1 GTSNPN and CDR2 SVGIG (reference sequence). The V end was cut by 1 base, the J end by 9 bases, with 6 bases between. This CDR3 has 10 residues. The CDR3: CAWSESAQYF. The CDR3 DNA reads TGTGCCTGGAGTGAATCGGCCCAGTACTTC.

The genes are TRBV10-3 and TRBJ1-1; no reliable D call. Trimming left V 4 bases short and J 0 bases short, with 6 bases between. The CDR3 is made up of 13 amino acids. Germline CDR1 is ENHRY and CDR2 is SYGVKD. The CDR3 nucleotides read TGTGCCATCAGTGGGGTGATGAACACTGAAGCTTTCTTT. It codes for CAISGVMNTEAFF.

The chain uses TRBV7-2 and TRBJ2-3; D not certain. The ends were cut back, 4 bases at V and 2 bases at J, with 4 bases in the middle. The V gene's germline CDR1 is SGHTA and CDR2 FQGNSA. CDR3 length: 12 residues. The CDR3, as DNA: TGTGCCAGCAGCTCATACACAGATACGCAGTATTTT. It translates to CASSSYTDTQYF.

This clonotype came up a few times. V gene TRBV12-3 or TRBV12-4 combines with J gene TRBJ1-2; 8 bases are a match to TRBD1. The V and J ends lost 3 bases and 7 bases, in that order; junction bases with no gene match: 7. CDR3 length equals 14 residues. Written as DNA, the CDR3 is TGTGCCAGCAGTTTCGTCGGACAGGGCTCTGGCTACACCTTC. Protein sequence: CASSFVGQGSGYTF.

Only one count was recorded for this clonotype. V usage is TRBV20-1 and J usage is TRBJ1-4; the D is unclear. CDR1 is DFQATT and CDR2 is SNEGSKA in the germline V gene (reference sequence). The CDR3 is 12 amino acids. Trimming removed 5 bases at V and 4 bases at J, with 8 bases between. The CDR3 DNA reads TGCAGTGCTCCCGCGATTAATGAAAAACTGTTTTTT. It yields the protein CSAPAINEKLFF.

V and J are TRBV6-1 and TRBJ2-2; D might be TRBD2 (6 bases). This CDR3 region has 16 residues. V was cut by 10 bases and J by 4 bases, with 22 bases left in between. The germline V gene encodes CDR1 MNHNS and CDR2 SASEGT. DNA for the CDR3: TGTGCCACCAAAGACGTCGGGGGTGGCGGCACCGGGGAGCTGTTTTTT. Residues: CATKDVGGGGTGELFF.

The J gene is TRBJ2-1, the V gene TRBV28, with 7 bases aligning to TRBD1. CDR1 MDHEN and CDR2 SYDVKM come from the germline V gene. Trimming at V came to 3 bases and at J to 5 bases, leaving 4 bases not matched to a gene. This CDR3 comprises 14 residues. The CDR3 DNA sequence: TGTGCCAGCAGTTTGGACAGGTCGGACAATGAGCAGTTCTTC. Protein product: CASSLDRSDNEQFF.

The table lists this clonotype with a count of one. The J gene is TRBJ2-7, the V gene TRBV7-3; 7 nucleotides line up with TRBD2. CDR3 size: 16 residues. The ends lost 6 bases at V and 7 bases at J; junction bases unmatched: 18. Germline CDR1 SGHTA, CDR2 FQGTGA. The CDR3 loop reads CASSRPFSREIMEQYF. The CDR3 DNA is TGTGCCAGCAGTCGCCCCTTCTCGCGGGAGATAATGGAGCAGTACTTC. Looking up the rest from reference TRBV7-3 and TRBJ2-7 gives the full variable domain: GAGVSQTPSNKVTEKGKYVELRCDPISGHTALYWYRQSLGQGPEFLIYFQGTGAADDSGLPNDRFFAVRPEGSVSTLKIQRTERGDSAVYLCASSRPFSREIMEQYFGPGTRLTVT.

This sequence joins TRBV7-2 and TRBJ1-2, with TRBD1 as a possible D gene (5 bases). The germline V gene has CDR1 SGHTA and CDR2 FQGNSA. Trimming shortened V by 3 bases and J by 4 bases, and 9 bases separated the two germline ends. This CDR3 is 13 amino acids long. In DNA form, the CDR3 reads TGTGCCAGCAGCTTGACAGTTACCTATGGCTACACCTTC. Amino acid sequence: CASSLTVTYGYTF.

The chain is built from TRBV10-3 and TRBJ2-1, with 8 positions matching TRBD2. The CDR3 has 13 amino acids. Trimming took 10 bases from V and 8 from J; bases not matched to a gene: 10. Germline V gene data show CDR1 as ENHRY and CDR2 as SYGVKD. CDR3 protein: CATGERESDEQFF. CDR3 nucleotides: TGTGCCACAGGGGAGCGGGAGAGCGATGAGCAGTTCTTC.

There are a few counts of this clonotype. The chain combines TRBV27 with TRBJ2-3, with D perhaps TRBD1 or TRBD2 (6 bases each). From germline, CDR1 is MNHEY and CDR2 SMNVEV (reference sequence). CDR3 size: 14 residues. Trimming removed 5 bases at V and 10 bases at J, with 19 bases between. This CDR3 reads CASSPSGLRGAQYF. The CDR3 DNA follows: TGTGCCAGCAGTCCTTCCGGGCTGAGGGGGGCGCAGTATTTT.

V gene TRBV11-2 combines with J gene TRBJ2-7; D possibly corresponds to TRBD2 (6 bases). The CDR3 runs 14 residues. V dropped 7 bases and J dropped 3 bases, with 16 bases sitting between them. Germline V gene data show CDR1 as SGHAT and CDR2 as FQNNGV. CDR3 residues: CASTKGTFNYEQYF. The DNA of the CDR3 is TGTGCCAGCACCAAGGGGACTTTTAACTACGAGCAGTACTTC.

J is TRBJ1-5 and V is TRBV12-3 or TRBV12-4, with a possible D match to TRBD1 (5 bases). The V and J ends lost 3 bases and 6 bases respectively, with 15 bases between them. The CDR3 runs 15 residues. The CDR3 here is CASSLRQGPGQPQHF. The CDR3, as DNA: TGTGCCAGCAGTTTGAGGCAGGGACCGGGTCAGCCCCAGCATTTT.

The V and J genes are TRBV9 and TRBJ2-4, with D possibly matching TRBD2 (6 bases). The ends were cut back, 4 bases at V and 8 bases at J, with 19 bases in the middle. The CDR3 runs to 15 residues. Germline V gene data show CDR1 as SGDLS and CDR2 as YYNGEE. This CDR3 reads CASSPRDPQGDIQYF. CDR3 DNA sequence: TGTGCCAGCAGCCCGCGGGACCCTCAAGGGGACATTCAGTACTTC.

This clonotype was counted a few times. CDR3 coding DNA: TGTGCCAGCAGCTTAATGGACAATGAGCAGTTCTTC. This translates into CASSLMDNEQFF. The chain combines TRBV7-9 with TRBJ2-1; D is undetermined. The germline V gene has CDR1 SEHNR and CDR2 FQNEAQ (reference sequence). V gave up 2 bases and J gave up 5 bases, with 4 bases separating them. The CDR3 runs to 12 residues.

The chain carries TRBV19 and TRBJ2-4, with 10 bases lining up with TRBD1. The CDR3 extends over 15 amino acids. The V gene's germline CDR1 is LNHDA and CDR2 SQIVND (reference sequence). V lost 6 bases, J lost 6 bases, and 8 bases stayed unmatched. The CDR3 here is CASSRGRDRGNIQYF. CDR3 coding DNA: TGTGCCAGTAGCAGAGGACGGGACAGGGGAAACATTCAGTACTTC.

This clonotype was recorded once. The J gene is TRBJ2-5, the V gene TRBV18; D not certain. The CDR3 runs to 11 residues. The V and J ends lost 3 bases and 1 base respectively, with 0 bases between them. In germline, CDR1 is KGHSH, CDR2 LQKENI. CDR3 residues: CASSPQETQYF. The CDR3 DNA reads TGTGCCAGCTCACCCCAAGAGACCCAGTACTTC. The full variable domain, in which reference TRBV18 and TRBJ2-5 provide the parts outside the CDR3, is NAGVMQNPRHLVRRRGQEARLRCSPMKGHSHVYWYRQLPEEGLKFMVYLQKENIIDESGMPKERFSAEFPKEGPSILRIQQVVRGDSAAYFCASSPQETQYFGPGTRLLVL.

The J gene is TRBJ2-1, the V gene TRBV27, with 8 bases matching TRBD2. The CDR3 has 16 residues. Germline loops: CDR1 MNHEY, CDR2 SMNVEV (reference sequence). The V segment lost 0 bases and the J segment 2 bases; nucleotides outside the gene matches: 3. The CDR3 DNA reads TGTGCCAGCAGTTTATCCAGCGGGAGCACCTACAATGAGCAGTTCTTC. Encoded protein: CASSLSSGSTYNEQFF.

This clonotype came up a few times. This chain links TRBV27 with TRBJ2-1, with TRBD1 identical over 8 bases. This CDR3 comprises 17 residues. Germline CDR1 and CDR2: MNHEY and SMNVEV (reference sequence). Trimming removed 0 bases from V and 4 bases from J; junction bases left unmatched: 8. CDR3 DNA sequence: TGTGCCAGCAGTTTATCGCGACAGGGGCTGAGGTACAATGAGCAGTTCTTC. Amino acid sequence: CASSLSRQGLRYNEQFF.

This clonotype was recorded only once. The chain combines TRBV10-3 with TRBJ2-2, with TRBD2 identical over 10 bases. Per the germline V gene, CDR1 is ENHRY and CDR2 is SYGVKD. The CDR3 has 17 amino acids. The junction had 15 bases not matched to a gene; V was cut back by 8 bases and J by 6 bases. CDR3 sequence: CAIGGIPGLAKSGELFF. The CDR3 nucleotides are TGTGCCATCGGGGGAATCCCGGGACTAGCGAAGTCCGGGGAGCTGTTTTTT.

The chain joins TRBV2 to TRBJ2-7; D remains unclear. This CDR3 has 12 amino acids. V was pared by 3 bases and J by 5 bases, with 8 bases between. Germline values: CDR1 SNHLY, CDR2 FYNNEI. The CDR3 loop is CASSENRHEQYF. The CDR3 DNA reads as TGTGCCAGCAGTGAGAATAGGCACGAGCAGTACTTC.

This clonotype was found once. V gene TRBV6-1 combines with J gene TRBJ2-1; D tentatively reads TRBD1 or TRBD2 (5 bases each). V was shortened by 6 bases and J by 2 bases, with 17 bases between the two germline ends. CDR3 size: 16 residues. The germline gives CDR1 MNHNS, CDR2 SASEGT. The CDR3 region is CASSPRGAVPYNEQFF. The DNA for the CDR3 is TGTGCCAGCAGCCCCCGGGGCGCGGTCCCCTACAATGAGCAGTTCTTC.

The chain employs TRBV20-1 and TRBJ1-2, with 7 positions matching TRBD1. The CDR3 length is 12 residues. Trimming removed 7 bases from V and 5 bases from J; junction bases left unmatched: 7. In germline, CDR1 is DFQATT, CDR2 SNEGSKA (reference sequence). Here the CDR3 DNA reads TGCAGTGTTACGGGACAGAATTATGGCTACACCTTC. Its protein is CSVTGQNYGYTF.

The V call is TRBV10-3, the J call TRBJ1-6; 9 bases line up with TRBD1. The CDR3 contains 14 residues. CDR1 is ENHRY and CDR2 is SYGVKD in the germline V gene. V shed 8 bases, J shed 10 bases, and the junction held 9 bases outside the gene matches. The CDR3 nucleotides read TGTGCCATCGGCGGGGGACAGGGAGAGTCACCCCTCCACTTT. Protein product: CAIGGGQGESPLHF.

V and J are TRBV7-2 and TRBJ1-2, with unresolved D. The CDR3 loop spans 12 amino acids. Germline V gene sequence: CDR1 SGHTA, CDR2 FQGNSA. V was pared by 1 base and J by 6 bases, with 6 bases between. The CDR3 region has the DNA TGTGCCAGCAGCTTAGACAGCCATGGCTACACCTTC. Translation gives CASSLDSHGYTF.

The chain joins TRBV4-1 to TRBJ1-3; no definite D call. Trimming removed 1 base at V and 0 bases at J, with 10 bases between. Germline loops: CDR1 MGHRA, CDR2 YSYEKL. The CDR3 is 16 residues long. The DNA for the CDR3 is TGCGCCAGCAGCCAAGGCCCCCCCCGCTCTGGAAACACCATATATTTT. Translating it yields CASSQGPPRSGNTIYF.

The rearrangement joins TRBV5-1 to TRBJ1-1, with 7 bases aligning to TRBD1. Germline V gene data show CDR1 as SGHRS and CDR2 as YFSETQ. V lost 0 bases to trimming and J lost 2 bases; unmatched junction nucleotides: 4. The CDR3 contains 15 residues. CDR3 in amino acids: CASSLATGRNTEAFF. The CDR3 region has the DNA TGCGCCAGCAGCTTGGCGACAGGGCGAAACACTGAAGCTTTCTTT. The variable domain in full, completed from reference TRBV5-1 and TRBJ1-1, reads KAGVTQTPRYLIKTRGQQVTLSCSPISGHRSVSWYQQTPGQGLQFLFEYFSETQRNKGNFPGRFSGRQFSNSRSEMNVSTLELGDSALYLCASSLATGRNTEAFFGQGTRLTVV.

This chain connects TRBV20-1 to TRBJ2-7; TRBD2 aligns across 9 bases. The CDR3 has 14 amino acids. Germline-derived CDR1 and CDR2 are DFQATT and SNEGSKA (reference sequence). V gave up 7 bases and J gave up 3 bases; unmatched junction bases: 10. The CDR3 DNA reads TGCAGTGTCCCCCGGCTAGCGGGGAGCTACGAGCAGTACTTC. This sequence encodes CSVPRLAGSYEQYF.

The J gene is TRBJ2-3, the V gene TRBV4-1; 8 bases line up with TRBD2. Germline V gene lookup returns CDR1 MGHRA and CDR2 YSYEKL. The V segment lost 1 base and the J segment 5 bases; nucleotides outside the gene matches: 8. The CDR3 runs 16 residues. CDR3 amino acids: CASSQGPAGVGDTQYF. The CDR3 nucleotides read TGCGCCAGCAGCCAAGGCCCAGCGGGAGTGGGAGATACGCAGTATTTT.

The chain couples TRBV5-1 to TRBJ2-1; D is perhaps TRBD1 or TRBD2 (5 bases each). Germline V gene lookup returns CDR1 SGHRS and CDR2 YFSETQ. The CDR3 sequence is 16 residues long. Trimming removed 0 bases at V and 7 bases at J, with 17 bases between. The CDR3 here is CASSLDGTPGGNEQFF. The CDR3 DNA reads TGCGCCAGCAGCTTGGATGGGACCCCGGGCGGGAATGAGCAGTTCTTC.